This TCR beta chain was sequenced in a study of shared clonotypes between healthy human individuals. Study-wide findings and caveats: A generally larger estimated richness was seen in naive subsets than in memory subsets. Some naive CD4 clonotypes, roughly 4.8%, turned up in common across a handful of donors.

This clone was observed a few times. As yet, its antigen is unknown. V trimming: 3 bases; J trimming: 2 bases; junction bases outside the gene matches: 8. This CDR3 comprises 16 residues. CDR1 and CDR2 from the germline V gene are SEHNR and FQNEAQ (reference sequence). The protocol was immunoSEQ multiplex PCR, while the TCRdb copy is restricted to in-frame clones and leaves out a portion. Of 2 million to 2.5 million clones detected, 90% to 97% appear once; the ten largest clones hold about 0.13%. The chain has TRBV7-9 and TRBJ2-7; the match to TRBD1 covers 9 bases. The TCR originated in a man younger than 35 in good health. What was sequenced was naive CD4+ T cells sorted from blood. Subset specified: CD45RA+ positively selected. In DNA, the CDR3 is TGTGCCAGCAGCTTGGGCCGGACAGGGGACCCCTACGAGCAGTACTTC. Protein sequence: CASSLGRTGDPYEQYF.